This TCR beta chain was retrieved from a study of T cell repertoires in cytomegalovirus infection. Overall study findings and caveats: Cumulative public TCR beta family frequency identified CMV carriers with the relevant HLA. There were HLA-C-restricted CMV-specific TCR beta clonotypes dominating the ex vivo response.

MiXCR, run by TCRdb on the reads, gives a single entry per CDR3 protein. Of under 800,000 distinct CDR3 sequences in the sample, about 24% were seen once. V was trimmed by 6 bases and J by 7 bases, leaving 5 bases between them. Germline V gene lookup returns CDR1 SNHLY and CDR2 FYNNEI. This CDR3 has 10 residues. Remarks on this clonotype: Its antigen is unknown.

V and J are TRBV2 and TRBJ2-3, with D unclear. This receptor was taken from a human donor in good health (CMV status not recorded). Some clones in this sample may be carry-over from other donors' samples. The material sequenced was CD8+ T cells from PBMCs. CDR3 sequence (DNA): TGTGCCAGCAGGGAGAATACGCAGTATTTT. Translating it yields CASRENTQYF.